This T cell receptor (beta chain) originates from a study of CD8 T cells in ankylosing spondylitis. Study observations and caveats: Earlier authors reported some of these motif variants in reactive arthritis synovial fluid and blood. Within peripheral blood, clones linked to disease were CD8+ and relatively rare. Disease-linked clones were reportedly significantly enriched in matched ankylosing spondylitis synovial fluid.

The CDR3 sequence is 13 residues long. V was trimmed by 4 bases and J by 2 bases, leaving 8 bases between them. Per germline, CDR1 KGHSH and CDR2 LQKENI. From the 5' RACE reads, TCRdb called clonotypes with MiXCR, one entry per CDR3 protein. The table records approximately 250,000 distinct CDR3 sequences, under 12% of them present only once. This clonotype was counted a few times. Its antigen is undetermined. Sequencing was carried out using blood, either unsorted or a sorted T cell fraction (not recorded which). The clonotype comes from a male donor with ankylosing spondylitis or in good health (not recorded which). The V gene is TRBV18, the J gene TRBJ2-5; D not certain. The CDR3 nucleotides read TGTGCCAGCTCACGGCTATCTCAAGAGACCCAGTACTTC. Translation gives CASSRLSQETQYF.